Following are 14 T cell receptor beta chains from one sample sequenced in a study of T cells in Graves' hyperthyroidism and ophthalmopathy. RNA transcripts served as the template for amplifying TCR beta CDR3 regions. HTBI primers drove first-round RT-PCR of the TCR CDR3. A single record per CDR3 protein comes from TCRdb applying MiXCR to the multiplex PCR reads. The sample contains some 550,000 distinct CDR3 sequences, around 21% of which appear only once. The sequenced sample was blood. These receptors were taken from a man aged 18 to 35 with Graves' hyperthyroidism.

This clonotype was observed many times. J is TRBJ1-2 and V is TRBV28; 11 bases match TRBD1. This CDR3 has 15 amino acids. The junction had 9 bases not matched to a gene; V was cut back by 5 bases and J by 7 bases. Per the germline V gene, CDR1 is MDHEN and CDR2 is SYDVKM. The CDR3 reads CASSPSGQGARGYTF. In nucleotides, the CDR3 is TGTGCCAGCAGTCCCTCCGGACAGGGGGCTCGTGGCTACACCTTC.

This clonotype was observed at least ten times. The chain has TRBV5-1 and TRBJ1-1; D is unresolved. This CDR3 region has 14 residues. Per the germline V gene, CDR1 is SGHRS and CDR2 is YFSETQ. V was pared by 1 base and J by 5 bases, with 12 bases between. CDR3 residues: CASSLMEDGTEAFF. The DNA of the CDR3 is TGCGCCAGCAGCTTGATGGAAGATGGGACTGAAGCTTTCTTT.

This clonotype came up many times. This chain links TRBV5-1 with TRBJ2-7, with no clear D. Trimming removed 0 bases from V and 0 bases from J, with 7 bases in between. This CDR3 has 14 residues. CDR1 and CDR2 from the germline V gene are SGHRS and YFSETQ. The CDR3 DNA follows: TGCGCCAGCAGCTTGGCCGCCAACTCCTACGAGCAGTACTTC. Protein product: CASSLAANSYEQYF.

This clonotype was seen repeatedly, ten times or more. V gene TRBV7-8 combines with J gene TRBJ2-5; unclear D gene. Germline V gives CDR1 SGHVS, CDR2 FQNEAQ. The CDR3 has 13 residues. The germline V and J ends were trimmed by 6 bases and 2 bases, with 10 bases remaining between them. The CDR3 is CASRSDPQETQYF. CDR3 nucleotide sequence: TGTGCCAGCAGGTCTGATCCTCAAGAGACCCAGTACTTC.

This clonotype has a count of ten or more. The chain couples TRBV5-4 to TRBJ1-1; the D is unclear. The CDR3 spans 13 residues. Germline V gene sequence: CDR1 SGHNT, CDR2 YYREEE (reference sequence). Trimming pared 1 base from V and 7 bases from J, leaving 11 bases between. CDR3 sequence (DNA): TGTGCCAGCAGCTTGCGGTCCCAAGGTGAAGCTTTCTTT. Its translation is CASSLRSQGEAFF.

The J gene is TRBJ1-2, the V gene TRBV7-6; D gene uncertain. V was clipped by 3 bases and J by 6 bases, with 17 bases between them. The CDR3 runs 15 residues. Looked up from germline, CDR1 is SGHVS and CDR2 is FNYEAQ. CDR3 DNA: TGTGCCAGCAGCTTTAGTAGATCTGGATATGATGGCTACACCTTC. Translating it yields CASSFSRSGYDGYTF. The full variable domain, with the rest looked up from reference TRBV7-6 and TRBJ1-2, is GAGVSQSPRYKVTKRGQDVALRCDPISGHVSLYWYRQALGQGPEFLTYFNYEAQQDKSGLPNDRFSAERPEGSISTLTIQRTEQRDSAMYRCASSFSRSGYDGYTFGSGTRLTVV.

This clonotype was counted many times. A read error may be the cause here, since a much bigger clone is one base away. In DNA form, the CDR3 reads TGTGCCAGCAGCCCCGGACAGGGTAGCTCTGGAAACACCATATATTTT. It codes for CASSPGQGSSGNTIYF. The rearrangement links TRBV12-3 or TRBV12-4 to TRBJ1-3; the match to TRBD1 covers 8 bases. With 6 bases clipped from V and 0 bases from J, the junction kept 7 bases outside the gene matches. The CDR3 contains 16 residues.

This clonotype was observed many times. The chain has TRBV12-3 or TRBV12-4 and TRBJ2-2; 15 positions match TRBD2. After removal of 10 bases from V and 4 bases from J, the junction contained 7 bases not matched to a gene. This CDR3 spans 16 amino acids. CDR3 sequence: CATRTSGGAGTGELFF. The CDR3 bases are TGTGCCACCCGGACTAGCGGGGGGGCGGGCACCGGGGAGCTGTTTTTT.

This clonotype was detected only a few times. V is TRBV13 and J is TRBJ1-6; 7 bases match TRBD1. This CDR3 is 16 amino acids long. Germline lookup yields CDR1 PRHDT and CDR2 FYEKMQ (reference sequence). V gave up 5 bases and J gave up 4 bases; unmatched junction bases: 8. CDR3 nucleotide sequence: TGTGCCAGCAGCACACCACAGGGGCTTTATAATTCACCCCTCCACTTT. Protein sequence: CASSTPQGLYNSPLHF.

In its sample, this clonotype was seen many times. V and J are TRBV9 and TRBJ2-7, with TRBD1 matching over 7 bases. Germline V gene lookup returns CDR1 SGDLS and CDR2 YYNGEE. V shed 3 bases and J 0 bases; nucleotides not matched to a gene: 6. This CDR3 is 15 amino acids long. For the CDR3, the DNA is TGTGCCAGCAGCGCCGGGACAGAGACCTCCTACGAGCAGTACTTC. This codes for CASSAGTETSYEQYF.

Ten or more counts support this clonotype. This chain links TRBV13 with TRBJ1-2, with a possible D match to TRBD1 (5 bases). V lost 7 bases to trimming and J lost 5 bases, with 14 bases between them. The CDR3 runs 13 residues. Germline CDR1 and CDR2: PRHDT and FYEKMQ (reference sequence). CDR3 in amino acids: CASIRRGRYGYTF. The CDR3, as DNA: TGTGCCAGCATCAGACGGGGGAGGTATGGCTACACCTTC.

The DNA for the CDR3 is TGTGCCAGCAGTTTTGGAGGGAGCCTAAACGAGCAGTACTTC. It codes for CASSFGGSLNEQYF. The rearrangement joins TRBV28 to TRBJ2-7; D might be TRBD2 (6 bases). The CDR3 runs 14 residues. V was trimmed by 3 bases and J by 5 bases, leaving 14 bases between them. Germline V gives CDR1 MDHEN, CDR2 SYDVKM.

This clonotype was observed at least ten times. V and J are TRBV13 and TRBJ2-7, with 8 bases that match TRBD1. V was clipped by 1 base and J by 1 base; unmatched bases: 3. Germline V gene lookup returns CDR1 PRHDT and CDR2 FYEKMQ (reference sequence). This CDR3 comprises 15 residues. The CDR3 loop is CASSLAGQVSYEQYF. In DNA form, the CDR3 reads TGTGCCAGCAGCTTAGCGGGACAGGTTTCCTACGAGCAGTACTTC.

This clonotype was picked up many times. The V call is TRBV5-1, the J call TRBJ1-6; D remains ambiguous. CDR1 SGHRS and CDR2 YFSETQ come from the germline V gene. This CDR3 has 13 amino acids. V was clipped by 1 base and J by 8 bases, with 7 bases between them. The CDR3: CASSLRSDSPLHF. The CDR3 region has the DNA TGCGCCAGCAGCTTGAGGTCGGATTCACCCCTCCACTTT.